Sequencing of this T cell receptor beta chain was carried out in a study of blood T cell repertoires in COVID-19 (dated by TCRdb to the early 2020s). With regard to the full study: Collaborator samples came from the United States, Italy and Spain and covered acute and convalescent phases of COVID-19. The prospective study material was composed of cDNA or gDNA derived from T cells, B-cell-depleted T cells, or PBMCs. Where available, HLA class I and class II types were obtained from metadata supplied by the sample provider rather than from assay-based typing. The dataset comprised deeply sampled blood TCRbeta repertoires from subjects exposed to, actively infected with, or recovered from COVID-19. A de-identified subject ID, COVID-19 status, age in years and sex were almost always included in the sample metadata. The samples were drawn from two sources: the first 160 participants of the ongoing ImmuneRACE study, and 1,000 to 1,500 subjects contributed by 6 global collaborators. The repertoires were released in a freely available public database meant as a resource for research on the immune response to SARS-CoV-2.

TCRbeta CDR3 regions were amplified from genomic DNA by means of the immunoSEQ Assay, a bias-controlled multiplex PCR. Under the source paper's analysis protocol: Nucleated cell counts per sample were estimated from amplification of reference gene primers within the assay. To quantify the absolute abundance of each unique TCRbeta CDR3 rearrangement, sequence reads were collapsed and filtered. Productive Simpson clonality was computed per sample as the square root of Simpson's diversity index over productive rearrangements. The table was pulled from immuneACCESS by TCRdb, which kept in-frame rearrangements only. Such tables lose some clones; where checked, under half of the loss comes from unresolved V genes, and the rest has no known cause. D and trimming come from the DNA, and the V and J calls and clone size come from that table. This sample comprises 470,000 or so clones, 87% of them detected only once. Jointly, the top ten make up just under 2% of the sample.

The junction shows trimming of 0 bases on V and 9 bases on J, and the gene matches do not reach 9 bases of it. Measured from the cysteine to the phenylalanine, the CDR3 is 16 residues long. CDR3 DNA only is kept here, 48 bases in frame from base 1. Sequences LGHNA (CDR1) and YNFKEQ (CDR2) are obtained from the germline V gene. For this clone: The antigen this receptor binds is unknown. No base quality information exists; no much larger clone differs at one position.

In the prospective study, participants were about 18 to 100 years old, resided in fewer than 25 geographic areas of the United States, and were enrolled through a virtual design. In the prospective study, participants were assigned to cohorts based on the clinical history participants reported in a screening survey and a study questionnaire. In the prospective study, whole blood, serum and a nasopharyngeal or oropharyngeal swab were collected from each participant by mobile phlebotomists. Prospective study participants could optionally give additional blood draws and questionnaires over an approximately two-month period. Prospective study blood samples were shipped either frozen or at room temperature before DNA extraction. Broad study findings and their caveats: Clinical and demographic metadata were provided uncurated, with the amount varying by source and participant.

Here the chain combines TRBV4-2 and TRBJ2-1, with 9 bases aligning to TRBD2. The sequencing sample was made of PBMCs or T cells enriched from blood (not recorded which). This receptor was taken from a woman younger than 35 with acute COVID-19. The CDR3 protein: CASSQDSSGDTIEQFF. The DNA sequence is given as TGTGCCAGCAGCCAAGATTCTAGCGGGGATACGATTGAGCAGTTCTTC.